This T cell receptor (beta chain) stems from a study of blood T cell repertoires in COVID-19. The CDR3 contains 15 residues. Germline V gene sequence: CDR1 LNHNV, CDR2 YYDKDF (reference sequence). Trimming left V 0 bases short and J 3 bases short, with 11 bases between. Sequencing used immunoSEQ multiplex PCR; TCRdb keeps in-frame clones, though not all of them. The sample yields 250,000 to 350,000 clones, about nine tenths seen once. V and J are TRBV15 and TRBJ1-1, with D possibly TRBD1 on 5 matching bases. The sequenced sample consisted of peripheral blood. The clonotype originates from a woman aged 25-40 years with COVID-19, enrolled during active disease. CDR3 in DNA: TGTGCCACCAGCAGAGAAGGGGTGAAGGACACTGAAGCTTTCTTT. Amino acids: CATSREGVKDTEAFF.